This entry is about one TCR beta chain. Antigen unknown. Trimming took off 5 bases at V and 3 bases at J, with 16 bases between the two ends. This CDR3 is 15 amino acids long. This sample was taken from a study of CD8 T cells in Susac syndrome. General study points: TCR sequencing and HLA analysis covered a relatively small number of individuals.

TCR beta sequencing covered blood CD8+ and CD4+ T cells. Negative isolation yielded the CD8+ and CD4+ T cells, while FACS enriched the TEMRA cells. RNA amounts of roughly 0.5 to 1 ug underwent reverse transcription with random hexamers. Amplification of TCR beta CDR3 across 54 Vbeta and 13 Jbeta was performed with immunoSEQ multiplex PCR. TCRdb used MiXCR to reprocess the immunoSEQ multiplex PCR reads, holding one entry per CDR3 protein. The data hold about 290,000 distinct CDR3 sequences, with about 82% observed a single time. The source of this sequence is a human donor with multiple sclerosis. The sequenced material came from CD8+ T cells from PBMCs. The genes are TRBV12-3 or TRBV12-4 and TRBJ1-1, with a tentative D call TRBD1 (6 bases). The CDR3 sequence: CASSGGEHLDTEAFF. CDR3 DNA sequence: TGTGCCAGCAGTGGGGGCGAACACCTGGACACTGAAGCTTTCTTT.